A single sample gave rise to the 32 T cell receptor beta chains below, sequenced in a study of early T cells in non-severe SARS-CoV-2 infection. MiXCR, run by TCRdb on the 5' RACE reads, gives a single entry per CDR3 protein. The sample contains about 49,000 distinct CDR3 sequences, 10% to 15% of which appear only once. The sample taken for sequencing was whole blood. These receptors were obtained from an adult who was a healthcare worker with PCR-confirmed SARS-CoV-2 infection or an uninfected control (not recorded which).

This clonotype was recorded many times. The DNA for the CDR3 is TGCAGCGTTGAAGGCAGTTTCTCCTACGAGCAGTACTTC. Its protein is CSVEGSFSYEQYF. V and J are TRBV29-1 and TRBJ2-7; D unresolved. CDR1 SQVTM and CDR2 ANQGSEA come from the germline V gene. The CDR3 length is 13 residues. The V end lost 1 base, the J end lost 0 bases, and 7 bases lay between the germline ends.

This clonotype has a handful of counts. CDR3 DNA sequence: TGTGCCAGCAGCTCGAGACAGGGGGATAATGAAAAACTGTTTTTT. This translates into CASSSRQGDNEKLFF. The chain joins TRBV7-2 to TRBJ1-4; 9 bases align to TRBD1. Germline V gene lookup returns CDR1 SGHTA and CDR2 FQGNSA. V shed 4 bases, J shed 4 bases, and the junction held 4 bases outside the gene matches. The CDR3 sequence is 15 residues long.

The table lists this clonotype with many counts. Here the CDR3 reads CASSLGQPREQYF. In DNA, the CDR3 is TGTGCCAGCAGCCTGGGGCAGCCTAGAGAGCAGTACTTC. The rearrangement links TRBV5-4 to TRBJ2-7; possible D gene TRBD1, 5 bases. The CDR3 sequence is 13 residues long. Germline CDR1 SGHNT, CDR2 YYREEE (reference sequence). V gave up 4 bases and J gave up 7 bases, with 15 bases separating them.

This clonotype occurred many times. The chain joins TRBV12-3 or TRBV12-4 to TRBJ2-7; perhaps TRBD2 as D (7 bases). There are 13 residues in the CDR3. Trimming cost V 8 bases and J 4 bases, with 15 bases left between them. The DNA of the CDR3 is TGTGCCAGCGCAAGAGGGGGAGGGTACGAGCAGTACTTC. Translating gives CASARGGGYEQYF.

This clonotype was recorded many times. The chain links TRBV4-2 to TRBJ1-2; no clear D gene. CDR3 size: 15 residues. Trimming left V 1 base short and J 0 bases short, with 9 bases between. Germline V gene data show CDR1 as LGHNA and CDR2 as YNFKEQ. The CDR3 loop is CASSQALGTNYGYTF. The CDR3 DNA is TGTGCCAGCAGCCAAGCTCTCGGAACTAACTATGGCTACACCTTC.

Only a few counts were recorded for this clonotype. This chain connects TRBV20-1 to TRBJ2-4; 7 bases line up with TRBD1. The CDR3 consists of 15 residues. CDR1 is DFQATT, CDR2 SNEGSKA, per germline (reference sequence). The J segment lost 5 bases and the V segment lost 3 bases, leaving 10 bases of the junction unmatched. Here the CDR3 DNA reads TGCAGTGCTAGTCCCCACAGGGGTAAGGAAAACATTCAGTACTTC. Translating it yields CSASPHRGKENIQYF.

The V gene is TRBV14, the J gene TRBJ1-2, with unresolved D. The CDR3 sequence is 13 residues long. Trimming took off 5 bases at V and 4 bases at J, with 11 bases between the two ends. Germline V gene data show CDR1 as SGHDN and CDR2 as FVKESK. The chain's CDR3 is CASSTRQAYGYTF. The CDR3, as DNA: TGTGCCAGCAGCACCCGACAAGCCTATGGCTACACCTTC.

The rearrangement joins TRBV7-9 to TRBJ1-2; D ambiguous. V was shortened by 1 base and J by 8 bases, with 11 bases between the two germline ends. The germline gives CDR1 SEHNR, CDR2 FQNEAQ (reference sequence). This CDR3 is built from 13 residues. CDR3 in DNA: TGTGCCAGCAGCTTAGACTGGGGAGGAGGCTACACCTTC. It translates to CASSLDWGGGYTF.

Many counts were recorded for this clonotype. This chain connects TRBV24-1 to TRBJ2-1, with 11 bases lining up with TRBD1. In germline, CDR1 is KGHDR, CDR2 SFDVKD. CDR3 length equals 16 residues. Unmatched junction bases numbered 10, after V lost 5 bases and J lost 8 bases. The CDR3, as DNA: TGTGCCACCAGTGCCCTCCCGGACAGGGGGCAAGATGAGCAGTTCTTC. This gives the protein CATSALPDRGQDEQFF.

V usage is TRBV28 and J usage is TRBJ2-3; a possible D gene is TRBD2 (5 bases). V was shortened by 8 bases and J by 6 bases, with 18 bases between the two germline ends. Germline CDR1 and CDR2: MDHEN and SYDVKM. The CDR3 covers 14 residues. The CDR3 bases are TGTGCCAGCTCAACGAGGGTAGATTATGATACGCAGTATTTT. Its translation: CASSTRVDYDTQYF.

At least ten counts were recorded for this clonotype. The V and J genes are TRBV20-1 and TRBJ1-5; D perhaps matches TRBD1 (6 bases). This CDR3 spans 13 amino acids. The germline CDR1 and CDR2 sequences are DFQATT and SNEGSKA (reference sequence). V shed 6 bases and J shed 0 bases, with 9 bases lying between them. The CDR3 bases are TGCAGTGCGCGACAGGATAGCAATCAGCCCCAGCATTTT. It encodes CSARQDSNQPQHF.

This clonotype was counted only a few times. V is TRBV25-1 and J is TRBJ2-5; 10 positions agree with TRBD2. J was trimmed by 0 bases and V by 0 bases; bases with no gene match: 4. The CDR3 runs to 17 residues. Germline lookup yields CDR1 MGHDK and CDR2 SYGVNS. As DNA, the CDR3 is TGTGCCAGCAGTGAATACGCCGGACTAGCGGACCAAGAGACCCAGTACTTC. As protein: CASSEYAGLADQETQYF.

The chain is built from TRBV6-1 and TRBJ1-2, with D perhaps matching TRBD1 (6 bases). This CDR3 comprises 15 residues. CDR1 and CDR2 from the germline V gene are MNHNS and SASEGT. V was clipped by 0 bases and J by 3 bases, with 11 bases between them. CDR3 residues: CASSEAGGEDYGYTF. The CDR3 region has the DNA TGTGCCAGCAGTGAAGCGGGGGGCGAGGACTATGGCTACACCTTC.

The chain combines TRBV7-6 with TRBJ2-5; D gene ambiguous. The V end lost 1 base, the J end lost 4 bases, and 4 bases lay between the germline ends. There are 12 residues in the CDR3. Germline CDR1 is SGHVS and CDR2 is FNYEAQ. In DNA form, the CDR3 reads TGTGCCAGCAGCTTAGGGCCAGAGACCCAGTACTTC. Translation gives CASSLGPETQYF.

The genes are TRBV5-1 and TRBJ1-1, with D maybe TRBD1 (5 bases). Germline V gives CDR1 SGHRS, CDR2 YFSETQ. This CDR3 has 14 amino acids. Trimming pared 0 bases from V and 6 bases from J, leaving 12 bases between. The CDR3 protein is CASSLGRTRAEAFF. Here the CDR3 DNA reads TGCGCCAGCAGCTTGGGAAGGACAAGGGCTGAAGCTTTCTTT. Together with reference TRBV5-1 and TRBJ1-1, the CDR3 gives the full variable domain: KAGVTQTPRYLIKTRGQQVTLSCSPISGHRSVSWYQQTPGQGLQFLFEYFSETQRNKGNFPGRFSGRQFSNSRSEMNVSTLELGDSALYLCASSLGRTRAEAFFGQGTRLTVV.

This chain connects TRBV5-4 to TRBJ2-1, with 8 bases lining up with TRBD2. V was pared by 4 bases and J by 1 base, with 13 bases of the junction left unmatched. This CDR3 is 18 amino acids long. Looked up from germline, CDR1 is SGHNT and CDR2 is YYREEE (reference sequence). In DNA, the CDR3 is TGTGCCAGCAGCGGGAGGAGGGGCGGGAGGACTTCCTACAATGAGCAGTTCTTC. This sequence encodes CASSGRRGGRTSYNEQFF. The full variable domain, rest sourced from reference TRBV5-4 and TRBJ2-1, is ETGVTQSPTHLIKTRGQQVTLRCSSQSGHNTVSWYQQALGQGPQFIFQYYREEENGRGNFPPRFSGLQFPNYSSELNVNALELDDSALYLCASSGRRGGRTSYNEQFFGPGTRLTVL.

This clonotype was detected many times. The chain uses TRBV7-6 and TRBJ1-2; tentative D call: TRBD1 (5 bases). CDR1 and CDR2 from the germline V gene are SGHVS and FNYEAQ. CDR3 length: 15 amino acids. Trimming took 4 bases from V and 4 from J, leaving 16 bases between them. The CDR3 region has the DNA TGTGCCAGCAGCTCCTCTGTTGGGGGAACCTATGGCTACACCTTC. Its protein product is CASSSSVGGTYGYTF.

V usage is TRBV25-1 and J usage is TRBJ2-6, with 7 nucleotides matching TRBD2. CDR3 length equals 17 residues. Losses at the gene ends were 6 bases for V and 4 bases for J; bases not matched to a gene: 12. Germline loops: CDR1 MGHDK, CDR2 SYGVNS. The CDR3 reads CASSSQPGGTGANVLTF. The CDR3, as DNA: TGTGCCAGCAGCTCCCAACCGGGGGGTACAGGGGCCAACGTCCTGACTTTC.

This clonotype was observed many times. This chain links TRBV20-1 with TRBJ2-3; 9 bases are shared with TRBD2. CDR1 and CDR2 from the germline V gene are DFQATT and SNEGSKA (reference sequence). V lost 2 bases, J lost 5 bases, and 11 bases stayed unmatched. This CDR3 contains 16 residues. The CDR3 DNA sequence: TGCAGTGCTAGATCAATACAGCGGGGGGAGGAAGATACGCAGTATTTT. Translating it yields CSARSIQRGEEDTQYF.

The sample holds many counts of this clonotype. This sequence joins TRBV6-5 and TRBJ1-2, with 8 bases identical to TRBD1. The germline V gene encodes CDR1 MNHEY and CDR2 SVGAGI. This CDR3 is 13 amino acids long. Trimming removed 5 bases from V and 8 bases from J; junction bases left unmatched: 7. CDR3 DNA: TGTGCCAGCAGTCGACAGGGGAAGGAGGGCTACACCTTC. It is translated as CASSRQGKEGYTF.

V is TRBV29-1 and J is TRBJ2-1; the D is unclear. CDR3 length: 12 residues. Germline-derived CDR1 and CDR2 are SQVTM and ANQGSEA. Between the trimmed V and J ends, which lost 1 base and 2 bases, there was a span of 3 bases. Here the CDR3 DNA reads TGCAGCGTTGAAGTGACCTACAATGAGCAGTTCTTC. Its protein is CSVEVTYNEQFF.

This clonotype was detected many times. The chain's CDR3 is CASSPRQGPRNEQFF. The CDR3 DNA reads TGTGCCAGCAGCCCTCGACAGGGGCCTCGCAATGAGCAGTTCTTC. The chain uses TRBV9 and TRBJ2-1; 8 positions agree with TRBD1. This CDR3 comprises 15 residues. V lost 4 bases to trimming and J lost 6 bases; unmatched junction nucleotides: 9. From germline, CDR1 is SGDLS and CDR2 YYNGEE. Together with reference TRBV9 and TRBJ2-1, the CDR3 gives the full variable domain: DSGVTQTPKHLITATGQRVTLRCSPRSGDLSVYWYQQSLDQGLQFLIQYYNGEERAKGNILERFSAQQFPDLHSELNLSSLELGDSALYFCASSPRQGPRNEQFFGPGTRLTVL.

The chain couples TRBV7-2 to TRBJ2-7; 11 bases line up with TRBD2. Germline-derived CDR1 and CDR2 are SGHTA and FQGNSA. J was trimmed by 0 bases and V by 5 bases; bases with no gene match: 3. The CDR3 extends over 15 amino acids. CDR3 nucleotide sequence: TGTGCCAGCAGCGGGGGACTAGCGGACTCCTACGAGCAGTACTTC. Translation: CASSGGLADSYEQYF.

This clonotype came up many times. The gene calls are TRBV10-3 and TRBJ2-7; 9 bases line up with TRBD1. The junction had 7 bases not matched to a gene; V was cut back by 9 bases and J by 4 bases. From germline, CDR1 is ENHRY and CDR2 SYGVKD. This CDR3 is 13 amino acids long. In nucleotides, the CDR3 is TGTGCCATAAGCACAGGGGGCAGGTACGAGCAGTACTTC. This translates into CAISTGGRYEQYF.

There are many counts of this clonotype. This CDR3 is CASSLARRVSGNTIYF. As DNA, the CDR3 is TGTGCCAGCAGCTTAGCGAGGCGAGTCTCTGGAAACACCATATATTTT. V gene TRBV7-9 combines with J gene TRBJ1-3; D is unclear. Trimming stripped 0 bases from V and 0 bases from J, with 9 bases between. The CDR3 covers 16 residues. CDR1 SEHNR and CDR2 FQNEAQ come from the germline V gene (reference sequence).

The chain carries TRBV7-2 and TRBJ2-2; D remains ambiguous. In germline, CDR1 is SGHTA, CDR2 FQGNSA. The ends were cut back, 2 bases at V and 2 bases at J, with 9 bases in the middle. This CDR3 has 15 amino acids. The CDR3 nucleotides read TGTGCCAGCAGCTTAACAACAGCCAACACCGGGGAGCTGTTTTTT. Translated: CASSLTTANTGELFF.

This clonotype has only a few counts. The chain has TRBV6-6 and TRBJ2-2; D gene ambiguous. The CDR3 is 15 residues long. With 8 bases removed from V and 2 bases from J, the gap between germline ends came to 15 bases. In germline, CDR1 is MNHNY, CDR2 SVGAGI (reference sequence). CDR3: CASWSWALNTGELFF. The CDR3 DNA reads TGTGCCAGCTGGTCATGGGCCCTCAACACCGGGGAGCTGTTTTTT.

This clonotype was counted at least ten times. The chain links TRBV18 to TRBJ1-5; TRBD1 might be the D (5 bases). The germline V gene encodes CDR1 KGHSH and CDR2 LQKENI. V was shortened by 3 bases and J by 1 base, with 13 bases between the two germline ends. The CDR3 covers 16 residues. CDR3: CASSPPSGGSNQPQHF. CDR3 bases: TGTGCCAGCTCACCCCCTAGCGGGGGGAGCAATCAGCCCCAGCATTTT. Filled out from reference TRBV18 and TRBJ1-5, the complete variable domain reads NAGVMQNPRHLVRRRGQEARLRCSPMKGHSHVYWYRQLPEEGLKFMVYLQKENIIDESGMPKERFSAEFPKEGPSILRIQQVVRGDSAAYFCASSPPSGGSNQPQHFGDGTRLSIL.

In its sample, this clonotype was seen a few times. The chain links TRBV29-1 to TRBJ1-4; D unresolved. The CDR3 sequence is 15 residues long. Germline V lookup: CDR1 SQVTM, CDR2 ANQGSEA. Trimming pared 4 bases from V and 4 bases from J, leaving 16 bases between. The CDR3 DNA reads TGCAGCGTTGGAGCGACTCCGGCAGATAATGAAAAACTGTTTTTT. Encoded protein: CSVGATPADNEKLFF.

This chain links TRBV7-9 with TRBJ2-5; TRBD1 matches at 8 bases. CDR3 length: 16 amino acids. J lost 2 bases, V lost 3 bases, and 8 bases had no gene match. Germline CDR1 is SEHNR and CDR2 is FQNEAQ (reference sequence). CDR3 amino acids: CASSLEGTGRQETQYF. DNA for the CDR3: TGTGCCAGCAGCTTGGAGGGGACAGGCCGACAAGAGACCCAGTACTTC.

In its sample, this clonotype was seen a few times. This chain connects TRBV5-5 to TRBJ1-4; 7 bases map to TRBD1. Germline CDR1 and CDR2: SGHKS and YYEKEE (reference sequence). After removal of 4 bases from V and 5 bases from J, the junction contained 2 bases not matched to a gene. CDR3 size: 13 residues. CDR3 amino acids: CASSRGRNEKLFF. DNA for the CDR3: TGTGCCAGCAGCAGGGGGCGGAATGAAAAACTGTTTTTT.

This clonotype has at least ten counts. The DNA of the CDR3 is TGTGCCAGCAGCCCCCCCGGGACAGGACGCACAGATACGCAGTATTTT. Amino acids: CASSPPGTGRTDTQYF. This chain joins TRBV7-6 and TRBJ2-3, with TRBD1 matching over 8 bases. The germline CDR1 and CDR2 sequences are SGHVS and FNYEAQ. The V gene end was trimmed by 5 bases and the J gene end by 1 base; junction bases not matched to a gene: 8. The length of the CDR3 is 16 residues.